A single sample is the source of the 25 T cell receptor beta chains below, sequenced in a study of vaccination effects on CD4 cells after COVID-19 (dated by TCRdb to about 2022). Libraries came from the immunoSEQ multiplex PCR assay. What TCRdb holds here is the immuneACCESS table cut down to in-frame rearrangements. Part of the clones is not present; checked against another copy, under half of the missing clones reflect an unresolved V gene, and the others are unexplained. Present in this sample are tens of thousands of clones, over 70% of which were seen just once. The top ten clones comprise 8% to 11% of the sample. Their antigen targets remain unknown. In the ViraFEST assay, PBMC were stimulated with viral peptide pools, and antigen-specific CD4+ T cell clonotypes were then identified by expansion using TCR sequencing. After about 10 days of culture, CD4+ T cells were isolated with the EasySep CD4+ T cell isolation kit. Negative nucleocapsid antibody results before and after vaccination confirmed that the healthy vaccine recipients had no prior SARS-CoV-2 infection.

Sequencing used CD4+ T cells from PBMCs cultured with SARS-CoV-2 spike peptides, obtained before COVID-19 vaccination. The sample's cell subset or site label is to be understood as: SARS-CoV-2 spike overlapping peptide pool stimulation. These receptors were collected from a human donor who received a COVID-19 vaccine.

This chain links TRBV2 with TRBJ2-2; tentatively, D is TRBD1 (5 bases). Germline lookup yields CDR1 SNHLY and CDR2 FYNNEI. V shed 3 bases and J shed 4 bases, with 9 bases lying between them. The CDR3 is 14 amino acids. The CDR3 loop reads CASSDQGSTGELFF. The CDR3 nucleotides are TGTGCCAGCAGTGATCAGGGAAGCACCGGGGAGCTGTTTTTT.

The rearrangement joins TRBV5-1 to TRBJ2-1; perhaps TRBD1 as D (5 bases). The CDR3 spans 16 residues. V was pared by 0 bases and J by 0 bases, with 10 bases between. Germline V gene data show CDR1 as SGHRS and CDR2 as YFSETQ. The CDR3 protein is CASSLAGPSSYNEQFF. CDR3 nucleotides: TGCGCCAGCAGCTTGGCAGGGCCGAGCTCCTACAATGAGCAGTTCTTC.

V usage is TRBV19 and J usage is TRBJ2-2; TRBD1 aligns across 12 bases. The CDR3 covers 18 residues. Trimming cost V 2 bases and J 5 bases; bases outside gene matches: 9. Looked up from germline, CDR1 is LNHDA and CDR2 is SQIVND (reference sequence). The CDR3 nucleotides are TGTGCCAGTAGTATAACCGGGACAGGGGGCAGTAGGACCGGGGAGCTGTTTTTT. Amino acids: CASSITGTGGSRTGELFF. Using reference TRBV19 and TRBJ2-2 for the parts outside the CDR3, the full variable domain is DGGITQSPKYLFRKEGQNVTLSCEQNLNHDAMYWYRQDPGQGLRLIYYSQIVNDFQKGDIAEGYSVSREKKESFPLTVTSAQKNPTAFYLCASSITGTGGSRTGELFFGEGSRLTVL.

The J gene is TRBJ2-1, the V gene TRBV15; D gene unclear. With 0 bases removed from V and 9 bases from J, the gap between germline ends came to 12 bases. The CDR3 is 14 amino acids. Germline-derived CDR1 and CDR2 are LNHNV and YYDKDF (reference sequence). The CDR3 DNA reads as TGTGCCACCAGCAGAGATTTCGTTTGGAGTGAGCAGTTCTTC. Residues: CATSRDFVWSEQFF.

The V gene is TRBV15, the J gene TRBJ1-5, with D unresolved. The ends were cut back, 1 base at V and 0 bases at J, with 7 bases in the middle. This CDR3 has 15 amino acids. The germline CDR1 and CDR2 sequences are LNHNV and YYDKDF (reference sequence). DNA of the CDR3: TGTGCCACCAGCAGAGGGCAGGTTAGCAATCAGCCCCAGCATTTT. Protein: CATSRGQVSNQPQHF.

There are a few counts of this clone. The rearrangement joins TRBV4-1 to TRBJ1-1; unclear D gene. Per the germline V gene, CDR1 is MGHRA and CDR2 is YSYEKL. The CDR3 sequence is 16 residues long. V was cut by 0 bases and J by 1 base, with 12 bases left in between. The CDR3 region has the DNA TGCGCCAGCAGCCAAGATCCCGCCTCCACGAACACTGAAGCTTTCTTT. Its translation is CASSQDPASTNTEAFF.

This chain uses TRBV24-1 with TRBJ2-2; 9 positions agree with TRBD2. Germline CDR1 reads KGHDR; CDR2 reads SFDVKD. The junction had 7 bases not matched to a gene; V was cut back by 3 bases and J by 3 bases. This CDR3 region has 17 residues. The CDR3 sequence is CATSDPSLAGYTGELFF. CDR3 sequence (DNA): TGTGCCACCAGTGATCCCTCCCTAGCGGGGTACACCGGGGAGCTGTTTTTT.

J is TRBJ2-5 and V is TRBV7-3; possibly TRBD1 or TRBD2 for D (6 bases each). CDR1 is SGHTA, CDR2 FQGTGA, per germline. Trimming stripped 2 bases from V and 5 bases from J, with 12 bases between. This CDR3 spans 14 amino acids. The CDR3: CASSLSGGRETQYF. The CDR3 region has the DNA TGTGCCAGCAGCTTATCCGGGGGCCGGGAGACCCAGTACTTC.

This clone was picked up a small number of times. The V gene is TRBV2, the J gene TRBJ2-7, with D perhaps matching TRBD2 (6 bases). The germline CDR1 and CDR2 sequences are SNHLY and FYNNEI. V lost 6 bases, J lost 6 bases, and 15 bases lay in between. The CDR3 has 13 residues. CDR3 DNA sequence: TGTGCCAGCAGCCCGGGCGCCGGGGGCGAGCAGTACGTC. As protein: CASSPGAGGEQYV.

This clone was picked up a small number of times. This chain connects TRBV2 to TRBJ2-2, with 7 bases identical to TRBD1. Germline CDR1 and CDR2: SNHLY and FYNNEI. This CDR3 has 14 residues. V was pared by 8 bases and J by 1 base, with 4 bases of the junction left unmatched. The CDR3 sequence: CASGTGENTGELFF. The CDR3 DNA reads TGTGCCAGCGGAACAGGGGAGAACACCGGGGAGCTGTTTTTT.

The V gene is TRBV24-1, the J gene TRBJ2-1; the match to TRBD1 covers 7 bases. With V trimmed by 3 bases and J by 2 bases, 6 bases remained unmatched. The CDR3 extends over 16 amino acids. Germline CDR1 and CDR2: KGHDR and SFDVKD. The CDR3 bases are TGTGCCACCAGTGATGCTCCGGGACAGACCTACAATGAGCAGTTCTTC. Translation: CATSDAPGQTYNEQFF.

This clone was found a few times. This rearrangement joins TRBV6-2 or TRBV6-3 to TRBJ1-5; D remains unclear. Trimming pared 5 bases from V and 0 bases from J, leaving 11 bases between. The CDR3 totals 15 residues. In germline, CDR1 is MNHEY, CDR2 SVGEGT. In DNA form, the CDR3 reads TGTGCCAGCAGTCCCTGGAGGGATAGCAATCAGCCCCAGCATTTT. Amino acids: CASSPWRDSNQPQHF.

The J gene is TRBJ2-3, the V gene TRBV4-1; no reliable D call. The V end lost 0 bases, the J end lost 0 bases, and 10 bases lay between the germline ends. CDR3 size: 16 residues. CDR1 MGHRA and CDR2 YSYEKL come from the germline V gene. The CDR3 DNA sequence: TGCGCCAGCAGCCAAGATGCAACGGGCAGCACAGATACGCAGTATTTT. Protein product: CASSQDATGSTDTQYF.

This clone has a single count. The chain is built from TRBV7-2 and TRBJ2-5; 8 positions match TRBD2. The CDR3 consists of 15 residues. V was pared by 5 bases and J by 2 bases, with 7 bases of the junction left unmatched. Per the germline V gene, CDR1 is SGHTA and CDR2 is FQGNSA. DNA of the CDR3: TGTGCCAGCAGCCATCAGCGGGGGCGACAAGAGACCCAGTACTTC. It specifies CASSHQRGRQETQYF.

This clone was recorded a few times. The chain combines TRBV19 with TRBJ1-1, with D possibly being TRBD1 (6 bases). The germline gives CDR1 LNHDA, CDR2 SQIVND (reference sequence). This CDR3 has 16 amino acids. Trimming took off 6 bases at V and 0 bases at J, with 17 bases between the two ends. The DNA of the CDR3 is TGTGCCAGTAGCCGCAATTGGGGGCCCGTGAACACTGAAGCTTTCTTT. This sequence encodes CASSRNWGPVNTEAFF.

The genes are TRBV24-1 and TRBJ2-3, with 11 bases fitting TRBD1. J gave up 2 bases and V 5 bases, and 5 bases lay outside the gene matches. The CDR3 sequence is 16 residues long. CDR1 and CDR2 from the germline V gene are KGHDR and SFDVKD. CDR3 coding DNA: TGTGCCACCAGTGCTACGGACAGGGGGCTCACAGATACGCAGTATTTT. Its protein is CATSATDRGLTDTQYF.

This clone appeared a single time. The chain joins TRBV18 to TRBJ2-2; D gene unclear. The V gene lost 1 base and the J gene lost 5 bases, with 11 bases spanning the gap. CDR1 is KGHSH and CDR2 is LQKENI in the germline V gene. CDR3 length: 15 amino acids. CDR3 residues: CASSPQEPQTGELFF. CDR3 bases: TGTGCCAGCTCACCACAGGAGCCTCAGACCGGGGAGCTGTTTTTT.

The CDR3: CASSSVGVGGREEKLFF. The CDR3 DNA reads as TGTGCCAGTAGCAGCGTTGGTGTGGGGGGGCGGGAGGAAAAACTGTTTTTT. J is TRBJ1-4 and V is TRBV19; a possible D gene is TRBD1 (6 bases). Germline V CDR1 and CDR2: LNHDA, SQIVND (reference sequence). The V and J ends lost 6 bases and 8 bases respectively, with 25 bases between them. The CDR3 covers 17 residues.

This clone was detected only a few times. This chain uses TRBV5-8 with TRBJ1-1, with D possibly matching TRBD1 (5 bases). Trimming left V 1 base short and J 5 bases short, with 18 bases between. From germline, CDR1 is SGHTS and CDR2 YDEGEE. The CDR3 covers 16 residues. The CDR3 nucleotides are TGTGCCAGCAGCTTGTGGGGCCAGGGTGGTGTAACTGAAGCTTTCTTT. It yields the protein CASSLWGQGGVTEAFF.

The chain joins TRBV7-8 to TRBJ2-3; 7 bases agree with TRBD1. The CDR3 is made up of 15 amino acids. The V gene's germline CDR1 is SGHVS and CDR2 FQNEAQ. The junction had 7 bases not matched to a gene; V was cut back by 5 bases and J by 2 bases. Written as DNA, the CDR3 is TGTGCCAGCAGCATGGGACAGAGGCACACAGATACGCAGTATTTT. Translated, it gives CASSMGQRHTDTQYF.

This chain joins TRBV9 and TRBJ1-4; 10 positions match TRBD1. This CDR3 comprises 14 residues. Trimming removed 4 bases from V and 4 bases from J; junction bases left unmatched: 1. The germline V gene has CDR1 SGDLS and CDR2 YYNGEE. This CDR3 is CASSRDRGNEKLFF. CDR3 in DNA: TGTGCCAGCAGCAGGGACAGGGGTAATGAAAAACTGTTTTTT.

The V gene is TRBV30, the J gene TRBJ1-2; 7 nucleotides align to TRBD1. This CDR3 has 13 residues. Germline CDR1 reads GTSNPN; CDR2 reads SVGIG (reference sequence). The V and J ends lost 5 bases and 4 bases, in that order; junction bases with no gene match: 7. CDR3 coding DNA: TGTGCCTGGTCTCTTGGGACAGCCTATGGCTACACCTTC. Translating it yields CAWSLGTAYGYTF.

This rearrangement joins TRBV7-2 to TRBJ2-5; tentative D call: TRBD2 (7 bases). The V gene's germline CDR1 is SGHTA and CDR2 FQGNSA. The CDR3 is made up of 14 amino acids. V was trimmed by 0 bases and J by 5 bases, leaving 10 bases between them. CDR3 in DNA: TGTGCCAGCAGCTTAGCGGGGGGGCAGGAGACCCAGTACTTC. Translating gives CASSLAGGQETQYF. The variable domain in full, completed from reference TRBV7-2 and TRBJ2-5, reads GAGVSQSPSNKVTEKGKDVELRCDPISGHTALYWYRQSLGQGLEFLIYFQGNSAPDKSGLPSDRFSAERTGGSVSTLTIQRTQQEDSAVYLCASSLAGGQETQYFGPGTRLLVL.

This clone came up once. This rearrangement joins TRBV18 to TRBJ1-2, with D possibly being TRBD1 (6 bases). The CDR3 length is 15 residues. Germline CDR1 reads KGHSH; CDR2 reads LQKENI. Trimming stripped 5 bases from V and 2 bases from J, with 15 bases between. This CDR3 is CASSIQGKGNYGYTF. The CDR3 DNA reads TGTGCCAGCTCAATACAGGGTAAAGGGAACTATGGCTACACCTTC.

This chain connects TRBV9 to TRBJ1-3, with a possible D match to TRBD1 (6 bases). The CDR3 contains 16 residues. Per the germline V gene, CDR1 is SGDLS and CDR2 is YYNGEE. Trimming pared 4 bases from V and 4 bases from J, leaving 18 bases between. CDR3 sequence: CASSPEPRGKGNTIYF. In DNA, the CDR3 is TGTGCCAGCAGCCCCGAGCCCAGGGGTAAAGGAAACACCATATATTTT.